This T cell receptor (beta chain) was obtained from a study of shared clonotypes between healthy human individuals (dated by TCRdb to 2018 to 2020). Regarding the research as a whole: The cohort included a few men and a couple of women between 18 and 49 years of age. Different laboratories and diverse techniques were used to prepare libraries and sequence TCR repertoires, to increase sequencing depth and limit assay-specific biases. To estimate repertoire size and how much clonotypes are shared between individuals, the study performed deep sequencing of blood TCR repertoires from a handful of healthy adults. Between about 0.94 and 10 billion PBMCs per donor were obtained by leukapheresis.

Using the deep immunoSEQ assay, TCR CDR3 regions were amplified from genomic DNA by multiplex PCR. Genomic DNA extracted from each cell subset was distributed evenly over all wells of several immunoSEQ 96-well plates, and each plate served as one replicate. For unsorted PBMC, each replicate PCR was loaded with 300 to 350 ng genomic DNA, equivalent to about 30,000 T cell genomes. Unsorted PBMC genomic DNA was sequenced across ten immunoSEQ deep assay plates. The purified libraries were quantified using a Qubit 3.0 fluorometer, sized with a Bioanalyzer 2100, and then quantified again using the KAPA Library Quantification kit. Every immunoSEQ 96-well plate was sequenced on a dedicated single-read 150-cycle Illumina NextSeq 550 flow cell. The study's own analysis went as follows. The immunoSEQ output contained only junctional sequences without quality scores, so filtering could not match that applied to full-length reads. Sequences were annotated with PyIR, a Python wrapper for IgBLAST v1.9, using IMGT germline references to assign V/J genes and CDR3. Reads were removed for weak V/J assignments (E-value above 1e-6), missing CDR3, stop codons, out-of-frame junctions, or ambiguous translated residues. V3J clonotypes were defined as sequences sharing the same inferred V gene, J gene, and CDR3 amino acid sequence. Percentage overlap between repertoires was calculated by dividing the number of shared unique clonotypes by the size of the smaller repertoire. RTK rarefaction, the Chao1 estimator, and Recon v2.1 estimates of unobserved clonotypes were used to assess repertoire richness. TCRdb limited this immuneACCESS table to in-frame rearrangements with V and J called. A share of clones is missing; checked studies link under half to unresolved V genes, and the rest is unexplained. V and J calls and clone size follow that table, whereas D and trimming were derived from the DNA. For this sample the table gives a few hundred thousand clones, of which 75% to 80% were detected only once. The top ten clonotypes cover about 11% of the sample.

Here is what the overall study found, with its caveats: Sampling was limited to blood, and TCR repertoires in tissue likely differ from TCR repertoires in blood. The small number of donors limited the genetic and exposure-history diversity represented. Based on pairwise subsampling, the degree of clonotype sharing among donors was expected to be affected by sequencing depth.

The germline V gene encodes CDR1 LNHNV and CDR2 YYDKDF (reference sequence). The CDR3 runs 13 amino acids, cysteine and phenylalanine included. Only the CDR3 part of the read is kept: 39 bases, read in frame from the first base. V sheds 0 bases and J sheds 8 bases, leaving 8 bases between their ends. Of note for this clone: It has no known antigen specificity. Qualities for individual bases were not recorded, and no much larger clone is one base off.

Healthy HIV-negative adults with no recently reported acute infections or vaccinations were included as donors. Every donor was a Caucasian adult living in Nashville, Tennessee, USA. In the unsorted samples, around 81 million PBMCs were counted, and genomic DNA was extracted using the QIAamp DNA Blood Mini kit. Blood was collected by leukapheresis, and PBMCs were isolated by Ficoll-Histopaque density gradient centrifugation and then cryopreserved in liquid nitrogen vapor phase. The sample taken for sequencing was PBMCs. The sequence derives from a woman aged 35 to 49 in good health. Some clones in this sample may be carry-over from other donors' samples. The receptor chain draws on TRBV15 and TRBJ2-1; the D gene is perhaps TRBD2, on 5 matching bases. The nucleotides are TGTGCCACCAGCAGAGATGTGGACTATGAGCAGTTCTTC. The encoded protein is CATSRDVDYEQFF.